Listed here is a single T cell receptor (beta chain). No cognate antigen has been identified for it. No per-base quality is available; no much larger clone lies one base away. This sample stems from a study of blood T cell repertoires in COVID-19 (dated by TCRdb to 2018 to 2021). The study in broad terms: Collaborator samples came from the United States, Italy and Spain and covered acute and convalescent phases of COVID-19. Samples were obtained from the ongoing ImmuneRACE study (first 160 participants) and from 1,000 to 1,500 subjects provided by 6 global collaborators. Where available, HLA class I and class II types were obtained from metadata supplied by the sample provider rather than from assay-based typing. The sample metadata nearly always contained a de-identified subject ID, COVID-19 status, age in years and sex. The prospective study material was composed of cDNA or gDNA derived from T cells, B-cell-depleted T cells, or PBMCs. The dataset comprised deeply sampled blood TCRbeta repertoires from subjects exposed to, actively infected with, or recovered from COVID-19. The repertoires were made available in a free public database intended to serve as a resource for research on the immune response to SARS-CoV-2.

The germline ends are 9 bases apart after V is trimmed by 3 bases and J by 3 bases. The CDR3 measures 14 amino acids from cysteine to phenylalanine. The kept DNA is CDR3 alone, 42 bases in frame from the first base. Reading the germline V gene gives CDR1 SGHTA and CDR2 FQGNSA. General findings and caveats noted by the study authors: How much clinical and demographic metadata was included differed by source and by participant, and the metadata was provided uncurated.

TCRbeta CDR3 regions were amplified from genomic DNA using the immunoSEQ Assay, a bias-controlled multiplex PCR. Processing in the source paper ran as follows. Nucleated cell counts per sample were estimated from amplification of reference gene primers within the assay. Sequence reads were collapsed and filtered to measure the absolute abundance of every unique TCRbeta CDR3 rearrangement. For each sample, productive Simpson clonality was calculated as the square root of Simpson's diversity index across productive rearrangements. Drawn from immuneACCESS, this table holds only the in-frame rearrangements with V and J called that TCRdb kept. Clones are partly lost; checked studies trace under half to an unresolved V gene and leave the rest unexplained. V and J calls and clone size are given by that table; D and trimming were obtained from the DNA. Across this sample there are around 98,000 clones, with roughly 83% seen only once. Approximately 15% of the sample goes to the ten largest clones.

The collaborating institutions used their own protocols to collect whole blood in K2EDTA tubes. For TCRbeta analysis, collaborators shipped samples in one of three forms: frozen whole blood, isolated PBMCs, or DNA extracted from either of those sample types. Material: peripheral blood. The source of this sequence is a woman aged 55 to 70 with acute or convalescent COVID-19. This receptor chain uses TRBV7-2 and TRBJ1-3, with a tentative D gene TRBD1 over 5 matching bases. The CDR3 has the sequence CASSFEGVGNTIYF. The nucleotide sequence is TGTGCCAGCAGCTTCGAAGGGGTTGGAAACACCATATATTTT.